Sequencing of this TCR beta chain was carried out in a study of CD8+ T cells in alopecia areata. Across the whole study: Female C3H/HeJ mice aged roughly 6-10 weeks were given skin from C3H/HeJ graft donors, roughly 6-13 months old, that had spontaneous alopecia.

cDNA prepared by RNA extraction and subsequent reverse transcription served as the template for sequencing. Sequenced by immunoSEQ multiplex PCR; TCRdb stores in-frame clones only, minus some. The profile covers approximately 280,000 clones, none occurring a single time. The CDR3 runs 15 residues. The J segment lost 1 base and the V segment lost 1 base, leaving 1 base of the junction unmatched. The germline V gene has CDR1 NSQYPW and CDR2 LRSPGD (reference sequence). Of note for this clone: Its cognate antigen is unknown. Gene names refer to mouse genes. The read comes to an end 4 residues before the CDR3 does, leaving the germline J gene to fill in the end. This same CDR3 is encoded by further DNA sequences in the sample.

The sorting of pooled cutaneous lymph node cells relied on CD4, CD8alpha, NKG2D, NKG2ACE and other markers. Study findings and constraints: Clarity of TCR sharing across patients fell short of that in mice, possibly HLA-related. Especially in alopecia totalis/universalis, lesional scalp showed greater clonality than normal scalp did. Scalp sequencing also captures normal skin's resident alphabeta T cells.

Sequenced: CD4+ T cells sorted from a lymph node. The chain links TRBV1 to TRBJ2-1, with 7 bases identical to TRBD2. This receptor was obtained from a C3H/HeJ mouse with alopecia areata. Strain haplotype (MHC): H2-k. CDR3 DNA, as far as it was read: TGCACCTGCAGTGCAGGACTGGGAAACTATGCT. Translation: CTCSAGLGNYA. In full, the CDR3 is CTCSAGLGNYAEQFF.